The 30 T cell receptor beta chains in this list originate from one sample, sequenced in a study of T cell changes during pregnancy in multiple sclerosis. TCRdb's copy holds only in-frame clones and misses some; the assay was immunoSEQ multiplex PCR. The repertoire consists of approximately 100,000 clones, with approximately 90% occurring once and the leading ten covering about 2.3%. The source material was peripheral blood, sampled after pregnancy. Source of these receptors: a female donor in good health, enrolled as a control in a pregnancy study.

This clone has only one observation. The same CDR3 also results from other DNA sequences found in this sample. The V call is TRBV6-1, the J call TRBJ1-6; unclear D gene. The germline V and J ends were trimmed by 3 bases and 6 bases, with 6 bases remaining between them. The germline gives CDR1 MNHNS, CDR2 SASEGT. This CDR3 is 13 amino acids long. Here the CDR3 DNA reads TGTGCCAGCAGTGACTTCCTTAATTCACCCCTCCACTTT. Protein sequence: CASSDFLNSPLHF.

This chain connects TRBV18 to TRBJ2-7; D might be TRBD2 (6 bases). This CDR3 is 14 amino acids long. The V and J ends lost 6 bases and 3 bases respectively, with 15 bases between them. Germline V gives CDR1 KGHSH, CDR2 LQKENI. The DNA of the CDR3 is TGTGCCAGCTCGGACCGGGACTCAATCTACGAGCAGTACTTC. Translated: CASSDRDSIYEQYF.

The V and J genes are TRBV4-2 and TRBJ2-7; 8 bases fit TRBD2. CDR3 size: 15 residues. V lost 3 bases to trimming and J lost 6 bases; unmatched junction nucleotides: 10. Per germline, CDR1 LGHNA and CDR2 YNFKEQ. DNA for the CDR3: TGTGCCAGCAGCCACCCCGAGCGGGAGATTGGCGAGCAGTACTTC. Translated, it gives CASSHPEREIGEQYF.

This rearrangement joins TRBV6-1 to TRBJ2-3, with D possibly being TRBD2 (7 bases). The germline CDR1 and CDR2 sequences are MNHNS and SASEGT. V lost 11 bases and J lost 7, with 19 bases in between. The CDR3 is 13 amino acids. Here the CDR3 DNA reads TGTGCCTCCCGGGGGGCCGGGGGAAATACGCAGTATTTT. Translating it yields CASRGAGGNTQYF.

The CDR3 spells CASSKLAGEGDEQFF. The CDR3 region has the DNA TGTGCCAGCAGCAAACTAGCGGGAGAGGGCGATGAGCAGTTCTTC. The chain carries TRBV5-8 and TRBJ2-1; TRBD2 matches 11 bases. This CDR3 region has 15 residues. The germline gives CDR1 SGHTS, CDR2 YDEGEE. V lost 4 bases to trimming and J lost 8 bases; unmatched junction nucleotides: 8.

The chain couples TRBV18 to TRBJ2-5; tentative D call: TRBD2 (6 bases). Between the trimmed V and J ends, which lost 3 bases and 1 base, there was a span of 9 bases. The CDR3 runs 14 residues. Germline loops: CDR1 KGHSH, CDR2 LQKENI. The CDR3 protein is CASSPSRGQETQYF. The CDR3 DNA follows: TGTGCCAGCTCACCGTCGCGGGGCCAAGAGACCCAGTACTTC. Drawing the rest from reference TRBV18 and TRBJ2-5, the complete variable domain is NAGVMQNPRHLVRRRGQEARLRCSPMKGHSHVYWYRQLPEEGLKFMVYLQKENIIDESGMPKERFSAEFPKEGPSILRIQQVVRGDSAAYFCASSPSRGQETQYFGPGTRLLVL.

The gene calls are TRBV6-5 and TRBJ2-5; D is undetermined. The V gene's germline CDR1 is MNHEY and CDR2 SVGAGI. The V gene lost 5 bases and the J gene lost 4 bases, with 8 bases spanning the gap. The CDR3 extends over 12 amino acids. The CDR3 sequence is CASSPNGETQYF. Here the CDR3 DNA reads TGTGCCAGCAGTCCTAACGGAGAGACCCAGTACTTC.

V usage is TRBV7-8 and J usage is TRBJ1-6; D is perhaps TRBD1 (5 bases). Trimming pared 4 bases from V and 9 bases from J, leaving 10 bases between. CDR1 is SGHVS and CDR2 is FQNEAQ in the germline V gene. The CDR3 totals 13 residues. The CDR3 nucleotides are TGTGCCAGCAGCTCCAGTCAGGGTTCACCCCTCCACTTT. This encodes CASSSSQGSPLHF.

This chain uses TRBV4-2 with TRBJ2-3; a possible D gene is TRBD2 (5 bases). With 0 bases removed from V and 4 bases from J, the gap between germline ends came to 20 bases. This CDR3 region has 18 residues. CDR1 LGHNA and CDR2 YNFKEQ come from the germline V gene. CDR3 amino acids: CASSQDGLEGSAPDTQYF. CDR3 sequence (DNA): TGTGCCAGCAGCCAAGATGGGCTTGAGGGTAGCGCCCCAGATACGCAGTATTTT.

The rearrangement uses TRBV28 and TRBJ1-5, with 7 bases that match TRBD1. J was trimmed by 4 bases and V by 3 bases; bases with no gene match: 12. The CDR3 has 17 residues. Germline V gene lookup returns CDR1 MDHEN and CDR2 SYDVKM. The CDR3 bases are TGTGCCAGCAGTTTCAATAAAATAGGGGGCCGGAATCAGCCCCAGCATTTT. Translating it yields CASSFNKIGGRNQPQHF.

The chain recombines TRBV6-6 with TRBJ2-5; D may be TRBD1 (6 bases). This CDR3 comprises 14 residues. Germline loops: CDR1 MNHNY, CDR2 SVGAGI (reference sequence). V was clipped by 2 bases and J by 2 bases, with 9 bases between them. In DNA form, the CDR3 reads TGTGCCAGCAGTTACGGCAGGGGACAAGAGACCCAGTACTTC. Protein: CASSYGRGQETQYF.

V is TRBV30 and J is TRBJ1-2; TRBD1 aligns across 7 bases. The CDR3 contains 12 residues. CDR1 GTSNPN and CDR2 SVGIG come from the germline V gene (reference sequence). Trimming at V came to 4 bases and at J to 4 bases, leaving 3 bases not matched to a gene. The CDR3 sequence: CAWTRGPYGYTF. As DNA, the CDR3 is TGTGCCTGGACAAGGGGGCCCTATGGCTACACCTTC.

The chain carries TRBV6-5 and TRBJ1-3, with 7 nucleotides matching TRBD1. The CDR3 runs 15 residues. CDR1 is MNHEY and CDR2 is SVGAGI in the germline V gene. Germline trimming cut 4 bases from V and 4 bases from J; bases unmatched to any gene: 7. CDR3 region: CASSSTGVTGNTIYF. For the CDR3, the DNA is TGTGCCAGCAGTTCAACAGGGGTTACGGGAAACACCATATATTTT.

The rearrangement links TRBV4-2 to TRBJ2-7; D remains unclear. The CDR3 loop spans 13 amino acids. Trimming stripped 1 base from V and 4 bases from J, with 8 bases between. CDR1 and CDR2 from the germline V gene are LGHNA and YNFKEQ. CDR3 loop: CASSQVGGYEQYF. DNA of the CDR3: TGTGCCAGCAGCCAAGTTGGCGGATACGAGCAGTACTTC.

This sequence joins TRBV15 and TRBJ1-1, with unresolved D. Trimming removed 9 bases from V and 2 bases from J, with 10 bases in between. The germline gives CDR1 LNHNV, CDR2 YYDKDF (reference sequence). The CDR3 consists of 12 residues. CDR3 loop: CATKGGNTEAFF. As DNA, the CDR3 is TGTGCCACTAAGGGAGGTAACACTGAAGCTTTCTTT.

This rearrangement joins TRBV25-1 to TRBJ2-7; 7 nucleotides line up with TRBD1. Germline V gene lookup returns CDR1 MGHDK and CDR2 SYGVNS. With V trimmed by 5 bases and J by 2 bases, 6 bases remained unmatched. CDR3 size: 14 residues. The chain's CDR3 is CASSSVDRTYEQYF. The CDR3 DNA is TGTGCCAGCAGTTCCGTGGACAGGACCTACGAGCAGTACTTC.

The rearrangement joins TRBV28 to TRBJ2-7, with a tentative D call TRBD2 (5 bases). Germline CDR1 is MDHEN and CDR2 is SYDVKM. V lost 5 bases and J 6 bases, leaving 23 bases between the germline ends. This CDR3 is 16 amino acids long. This chain's CDR3 is CASSGSGSGVPGEQYF. CDR3 DNA sequence: TGTGCCAGCAGTGGATCGGGGTCCGGTGTTCCGGGCGAGCAGTACTTC.

The rearrangement uses TRBV18 and TRBJ1-1; a possible D gene is TRBD1 (6 bases). Germline V gives CDR1 KGHSH, CDR2 LQKENI. V was shortened by 6 bases and J by 7 bases, with 15 bases between the two germline ends. The CDR3 has 13 residues. The CDR3 loop reads CASSPQGPVEAFF. Here the CDR3 DNA reads TGTGCCAGCTCTCCCCAGGGGCCGGTTGAAGCTTTCTTT.

J is TRBJ1-5 and V is TRBV5-6; D might be TRBD1 (5 bases). Trimming pared 2 bases from V and 6 bases from J, leaving 9 bases between. The CDR3 is 13 residues long. Germline V gene lookup returns CDR1 SGHDT and CDR2 YYEEEE. As DNA, the CDR3 is TGTGCCAGCAGCTTTCGGGGGGGTCAGCCCCAGCATTTT. It specifies CASSFRGGQPQHF.

The genes are TRBV5-6 and TRBJ2-6, with 10 positions matching TRBD1. This CDR3 contains 16 residues. Losses at the gene ends were 4 bases for V and 4 bases for J; bases not matched to a gene: 5. Germline V gene sequence: CDR1 SGHDT, CDR2 YYEEEE. For the CDR3, the DNA is TGTGCCAGCAGCCTGACAGGGGGCGTGGGGGCCAACGTCCTGACTTTC. As protein: CASSLTGGVGANVLTF.

This chain joins TRBV7-2 and TRBJ2-1, with a possible D match to TRBD2 (6 bases). The CDR3 is 12 residues long. The V and J ends lost 4 bases and 14 bases respectively, with 15 bases between them. Germline CDR1 SGHTA, CDR2 FQGNSA. This CDR3 is CASSSGSTRKFF. Here the CDR3 DNA reads TGTGCCAGCAGCTCAGGATCGACTAGGAAGTTCTTC.

The CDR3 loop reads CASSPFAGSSYEQYF. As DNA, the CDR3 is TGTGCCAGCAGCCCCTTCGCGGGGAGCTCCTACGAGCAGTACTTC. V gene TRBV7-2 combines with J gene TRBJ2-7; D is perhaps TRBD2 (6 bases). Germline V gene data show CDR1 as SGHTA and CDR2 as FQGNSA. The CDR3 is made up of 15 amino acids. V lost 5 bases, J lost 0 bases, and 14 bases lay in between.

This CDR3 is CASSVATSGETQYF. CDR3 bases: TGTGCCAGCAGCGTAGCCACTAGCGGGGAGACCCAGTACTTC. The V call is TRBV9, the J call TRBJ2-5, with 9 bases identical to TRBD2. The CDR3 has 14 amino acids. The trim removed 0 bases at V and 5 bases at J, leaving 2 bases unmatched. The germline V gene has CDR1 SGDLS and CDR2 YYNGEE. Together with reference TRBV9 and TRBJ2-5, the CDR3 gives the full variable domain: DSGVTQTPKHLITATGQRVTLRCSPRSGDLSVYWYQQSLDQGLQFLIQYYNGEERAKGNILERFSAQQFPDLHSELNLSSLELGDSALYFCASSVATSGETQYFGPGTRLLVL.

The chain couples TRBV6-1 to TRBJ1-1; tentatively, D is TRBD1 (5 bases). This CDR3 region has 14 residues. Germline CDR1 and CDR2: MNHNS and SASEGT. Trimming cost V 3 bases and J 1 base, with 9 bases left between them. The DNA for the CDR3 is TGTGCCAGCAGTGACACGGGGGGGAACACTGAAGCTTTCTTT. It specifies CASSDTGGNTEAFF.

The V call is TRBV5-1, the J call TRBJ1-6; TRBD1 matches at 8 bases. The V and J ends lost 3 bases and 1 base, in that order; junction bases with no gene match: 9. The CDR3 has 18 residues. Germline lookup yields CDR1 SGHRS and CDR2 YFSETQ. Written as DNA, the CDR3 is TGCGCCAGCAGCTGGGGGACAGGTGGGAGATCCTATAATTCACCCCTCCACTTT. It specifies CASSWGTGGRSYNSPLHF.

V is TRBV7-8 and J is TRBJ2-4, with a possible D match to TRBD1 (5 bases). Looked up from germline, CDR1 is SGHVS and CDR2 is FQNEAQ. Trimming pared 4 bases from V and 7 bases from J, leaving 8 bases between. CDR3 length: 12 amino acids. The CDR3 DNA reads TGTGCCAGCAGCTCCCCAGGGAACATTCAGTACTTC. It codes for CASSSPGNIQYF. The full variable domain, rest sourced from reference TRBV7-8 and TRBJ2-4, is GAGVSQSPRYKVAKRGQDVALRCDPISGHVSLFWYQQALGQGPEFLTYFQNEAQLDKSGLPSDRFFAERPEGSVSTLKIQRTQQEDSAVYLCASSSPGNIQYFGAGTRLSVL.

V and J are TRBV5-1 and TRBJ2-5, with D possibly matching TRBD2 (6 bases). CDR1 is SGHRS and CDR2 is YFSETQ in the germline V gene. CDR3 length: 13 amino acids. Trimming shortened V by 3 bases and J by 5 bases, and 11 bases separated the two germline ends. CDR3 bases: TGCGCCAGCAGCTCGGCCCGGGGGGAGACCCAGTACTTC. Translation gives CASSSARGETQYF.

This chain joins TRBV28 and TRBJ1-5, with TRBD1 matching over 8 bases. Germline V gene lookup returns CDR1 MDHEN and CDR2 SYDVKM. The CDR3 is made up of 17 amino acids. J lost 0 bases, V lost 10 bases, and 14 bases had no gene match. This CDR3 reads CATYPGAGGFSNQPQHF. The CDR3 nucleotides are TGTGCCACCTACCCGGGGGCAGGGGGCTTTAGCAATCAGCCCCAGCATTTT.

The gene calls are TRBV30 and TRBJ1-2, with D perhaps matching TRBD1 (6 bases). The germline gives CDR1 GTSNPN, CDR2 SVGIG (reference sequence). V lost 0 bases and J 8 bases, leaving 10 bases between the germline ends. The CDR3 loop spans 12 amino acids. The CDR3 DNA reads TGTGCCTGGAGTGTTGACAGGTGGGGCTACACCTTC. This gives the protein CAWSVDRWGYTF. The variable domain in full, with the rest retrieved from reference TRBV30 and TRBJ1-2, is SQTIHQWPATLVQPVGSPLSLECTVEGTSNPNLYWYRQAAGRGLQLLFYSVGIGQISSEVPQNLSASRPQDRQFILSSKKLLLSDSGFYLCAWSVDRWGYTFGSGTRLTVV.

This chain connects TRBV6-5 to TRBJ1-5; D may be TRBD1 (6 bases). The CDR3 loop spans 13 amino acids. Germline V gene sequence: CDR1 MNHEY, CDR2 SVGAGI. The V end was cut by 5 bases, the J end by 9 bases, with 14 bases between. The CDR3 DNA is TGTGCCAGCAGTGGGGGGGCCCCGGGGCCCCAGCATTTT. Protein product: CASSGGAPGPQHF.